The rows below give T cell receptor beta chains drawn from one sample of a study of T cells after somatic rescue of genetic block. Repertoires were generated with immunoSEQ multiplex PCR, while TCRdb's copy carries only in-frame clones and drops some. This sample carries some 67,000 clones, 92% of them seen once, and the ten largest clones take around 3%. Material for sequencing was peripheral blood mononuclear cells (PBMCs). These receptors were taken from a man aged 35 to 55. Both conserved end residues are part of each CDR3. The order of the fields is CDR3 DNA, CDR3 protein, J gene, D gene, CDR3 length, clone size, V gene. The D gene is left open where the match is weak. Only some rows state a clone size, as once, few, many or a class for expanded clones.

cdr3_nt: TGTGCCTGGAGTGTCAACGGGGAGCTGTTTTTT; cdr3_aa: CAWSVNGELFF; j_call: TRBJ2-2; d_call: -; cdr3_length: 11; clone_size: once; v_call: TRBV30
cdr3_nt: TGCAGCGTAGGCCCGGAGGGGGGGCCCTACAATGAGCAGTTCTTC; cdr3_aa: CSVGPEGGPYNEQFF; j_call: TRBJ2-1; d_call: -; cdr3_length: 15; clone_size: -; v_call: TRBV29-1
cdr3_nt: TGTGCCAGCAGTCAACCGGTGGGCGCAGATACGCAGTATTTT; cdr3_aa: CASSQPVGADTQYF; j_call: TRBJ2-3; d_call: -; cdr3_length: 14; clone_size: few; v_call: TRBV28
cdr3_nt: TGTGCCAGCTCACCACCGGGACTAGCGGGGTTGGAGACCCAGTACTTC; cdr3_aa: CASSPPGLAGLETQYF; j_call: TRBJ2-5; d_call: TRBD2; cdr3_length: 16; clone_size: once; v_call: TRBV18
cdr3_nt: TGTGCCACTCGGGACGGAAGCTCTGGAAACACCATATATTTT; cdr3_aa: CATRDGSSGNTIYF; j_call: TRBJ1-3; d_call: -; cdr3_length: 14; clone_size: -; v_call: TRBV19
cdr3_nt: TGTGCCAGCAGCCCGTCAGGACAGTCAAGCGGAGGCTACACCTTC; cdr3_aa: CASSPSGQSSGGYTF; j_call: TRBJ1-2; d_call: -; cdr3_length: 15; clone_size: -; v_call: TRBV11-2
cdr3_nt: TGTGCCAGCAGTGGGCAGGTGGTGACCCAGTACTTC; cdr3_aa: CASSGQVVTQYF; j_call: TRBJ2-5; d_call: -; cdr3_length: 12; clone_size: -; v_call: TRBV2
cdr3_nt: TGTGCCAGCAGCTTGGAGGGCACCTTCTTCCAAGAGACCCAGTACTTC; cdr3_aa: CASSLEGTFFQETQYF; j_call: TRBJ2-5; d_call: -; cdr3_length: 16; clone_size: -; v_call: TRBV5-5
cdr3_nt: TGTGCCAGCTCCAGGACTAGCGGGGATTACGAGCAGTACTTC; cdr3_aa: CASSRTSGDYEQYF; j_call: TRBJ2-7; d_call: TRBD2; cdr3_length: 14; clone_size: -; v_call: TRBV6-5
cdr3_nt: TGTGCCAGCAGCCCCCCAGGGGGATACACCGGGGAGCTGTTTTTT; cdr3_aa: CASSPPGGYTGELFF; j_call: TRBJ2-2; d_call: TRBD1; cdr3_length: 15; clone_size: -; v_call: TRBV7-9
cdr3_nt: TGTGCCAGCAGCCAGGGACTAGCGGGAGTATCAAATGAGCAGTTCTTC; cdr3_aa: CASSQGLAGVSNEQFF; j_call: TRBJ2-1; d_call: TRBD2; cdr3_length: 16; clone_size: -; v_call: TRBV5-6
cdr3_nt: TGTGCCAGCACCCGGGGCACCGGGGAGCTGTTTTTT; cdr3_aa: CASTRGTGELFF; j_call: TRBJ2-2; d_call: -; cdr3_length: 12; clone_size: -; v_call: TRBV25-1
cdr3_nt: TGTGCCAGCAGCTTGTTGCGGGGGGCGGGCACAGATACGCAGTATTTT; cdr3_aa: CASSLLRGAGTDTQYF; j_call: TRBJ2-3; d_call: TRBD2; cdr3_length: 16; clone_size: -; v_call: TRBV5-4
cdr3_nt: TGTGCCAGCTCACCACCGGGCGGTCGACTAGCAGAGACCCAGTACTTC; cdr3_aa: CASSPPGGRLAETQYF; j_call: TRBJ2-5; d_call: TRBD2; cdr3_length: 16; clone_size: -; v_call: TRBV18
cdr3_nt: TGTGCCACCAGCAGAGATGGGGTGCGCTCTAATGAAAAACTGTTTTTT; cdr3_aa: CATSRDGVRSNEKLFF; j_call: TRBJ1-4; d_call: -; cdr3_length: 16; clone_size: -; v_call: TRBV15
cdr3_nt: TGTGCCAGCAGTTTAGGAGCCGGGAGGGCCACCTACGAGCAGTACTTC; cdr3_aa: CASSLGAGRATYEQYF; j_call: TRBJ2-7; d_call: TRBD2; cdr3_length: 16; clone_size: -; v_call: TRBV28
cdr3_nt: TGTGCCAGCAGCCTTAGGACTAGCGGGAAAGGGGGGACCCAGTACTTC; cdr3_aa: CASSLRTSGKGGTQYF; j_call: TRBJ2-5; d_call: TRBD2; cdr3_length: 16; clone_size: -; v_call: TRBV7-6
cdr3_nt: TGTGCCAGCAGTTTCCGCAGCCTTAATGAAAAACTGTTTTTT; cdr3_aa: CASSFRSLNEKLFF; j_call: TRBJ1-4; d_call: -; cdr3_length: 14; clone_size: -; v_call: TRBV28
cdr3_nt: TGCGCCAGCAGCTTGGCGGGCAGGGGACAGGGGGCCTACGAGCAGTACTTC; cdr3_aa: CASSLAGRGQGAYEQYF; j_call: TRBJ2-7; d_call: TRBD1; cdr3_length: 17; clone_size: -; v_call: TRBV5-1
cdr3_nt: TGTGCCAGTAGTATTGGACCCTATCGCACAGATACGCAGTATTTT; cdr3_aa: CASSIGPYRTDTQYF; j_call: TRBJ2-3; d_call: -; cdr3_length: 15; clone_size: -; v_call: TRBV19
cdr3_nt: TGTGCCAGCAGCTTAGATCGGTGGCAAGAGACCCAGTACTTC; cdr3_aa: CASSLDRWQETQYF; j_call: TRBJ2-5; d_call: -; cdr3_length: 14; clone_size: -; v_call: TRBV7-9
cdr3_nt: TGTGCCAGCAGTTTATCGCTGGCGAACACCGGGGAGCTGTTTTTT; cdr3_aa: CASSLSLANTGELFF; j_call: TRBJ2-2; d_call: -; cdr3_length: 15; clone_size: -; v_call: TRBV27
cdr3_nt: TGTGCCAGTAGTTCTACCCGCTCGGGACGGACCGGGGAGCTGTTTTTT; cdr3_aa: CASSSTRSGRTGELFF; j_call: TRBJ2-2; d_call: -; cdr3_length: 16; clone_size: -; v_call: TRBV19
cdr3_nt: TGTGCCAGCAGGGCTGACACAACTGAAGCTTTCTTT; cdr3_aa: CASRADTTEAFF; j_call: TRBJ1-1; d_call: -; cdr3_length: 12; clone_size: -; v_call: TRBV28
cdr3_nt: TGTGCCAGCTCAGAGGGACAGGGCTTATATGGCTACACCTTC; cdr3_aa: CASSEGQGLYGYTF; j_call: TRBJ1-2; d_call: TRBD1; cdr3_length: 14; clone_size: -; v_call: TRBV18
cdr3_nt: TGTGCCAGTAGTATAAGCGGGGGGCCCTACGAGCAGTACTTC; cdr3_aa: CASSISGGPYEQYF; j_call: TRBJ2-7; d_call: TRBD2; cdr3_length: 14; clone_size: -; v_call: TRBV19
cdr3_nt: TGTGCCAGCAGTTATTCCCGACGGCCCGGCTACGAGCAGTACTTC; cdr3_aa: CASSYSRRPGYEQYF; j_call: TRBJ2-7; d_call: -; cdr3_length: 15; clone_size: -; v_call: TRBV28
cdr3_nt: TGTGCCAGCACCCCAGGACAGGGACACTATGGCTACACCTTC; cdr3_aa: CASTPGQGHYGYTF; j_call: TRBJ1-2; d_call: TRBD1; cdr3_length: 14; clone_size: -; v_call: TRBV2
cdr3_nt: TGTGCCAGCAGTTATAATGCTCGGGACGGCTATCTGGGCTACACCTTC; cdr3_aa: CASSYNARDGYLGYTF; j_call: TRBJ1-2; d_call: -; cdr3_length: 16; clone_size: -; v_call: TRBV2
cdr3_nt: TGTGCCAGCAGCTTGAAGGGGGGGCTATTCAATGAGCAGTTCTTC; cdr3_aa: CASSLKGGLFNEQFF; j_call: TRBJ2-1; d_call: -; cdr3_length: 15; clone_size: once; v_call: TRBV5-4
cdr3_nt: TGTGCCAGCAGTTACTCGGACGGGGGGTTCTCCTACGAGCAGTACTTC; cdr3_aa: CASSYSDGGFSYEQYF; j_call: TRBJ2-7; d_call: TRBD2; cdr3_length: 16; clone_size: -; v_call: TRBV6-6
cdr3_nt: TGTGCCACCAGCAGAGCGACAGGGGTGCCCGGGGAGCTGTTTTTT; cdr3_aa: CATSRATGVPGELFF; j_call: TRBJ2-2; d_call: TRBD1; cdr3_length: 15; clone_size: -; v_call: TRBV15